The 12 T cell receptor beta chains reported below all come from one sample, sequenced in a study of Ad26.COV2.S vaccination and SARS-CoV-2 variants. Sequenced by immunoSEQ multiplex PCR; TCRdb stores in-frame clones only, minus some. The sample lists about 320,000 clones; around four fifths were seen once. Treatment defined: 15 to 20 received Ad26.COV2.S at low or high dose, single or two shots; roughly five received placebo; per-sample allocation not given. Following the first vaccine or placebo injection, samples were taken on day 63. The sequencing used peripheral blood, collected in a trial of Ad26.COV2.S vaccine versus placebo. These receptors came from a person between 18 and 65 years old who received the Ad26.COV2.S COVID-19 vaccine or a placebo.

The rearrangement joins TRBV11-1 to TRBJ1-2; D may be TRBD1 (6 bases). The CDR3 runs 13 residues. Germline V gene lookup returns CDR1 SGHAT and CDR2 FQDESV (reference sequence). Trimming pared 6 bases from V and 6 bases from J, leaving 14 bases between. This chain's CDR3 is CASSLDRVDGYTF. CDR3 DNA sequence: TGTGCCAGCAGTTTGGACAGAGTAGATGGCTACACCTTC. The variable domain in full, completed from reference TRBV11-1 and TRBJ1-2, reads EAEVAQSPRYKITEKSQAVAFWCDPISGHATLYWYRQILGQGPELLVQFQDESVVDDSQLPKDRFSAERLKGVDSTLKIQPAELGDSAMYLCASSLDRVDGYTFGSGTRLTVV.

Remarks on this clone: A junction end diverges from the germline sequence, so it may reflect a read error. The gene calls are TRBV7-7 and TRBJ2-1, with 8 bases lining up with TRBD1. Germline V gene sequence: CDR1 SSHAT, CDR2 FNYEAQ (reference sequence). The CDR3 totals 13 residues. CDR3 DNA: TGTGCTAGCAGCTCCGACAGGGGCGGTGAGCAGTTCTTC. Its translation is CASSSDRGGEQFF.

CDR3 nucleotide sequence: TGTGCCAGTAGTAAACCGGGACTAGCGGGGATCTACGAGCAGTACTTC. Protein: CASSKPGLAGIYEQYF. The rearrangement joins TRBV19 to TRBJ2-7; 13 nucleotides align to TRBD2. CDR3 length: 16 residues. Losses at the gene ends were 4 bases for V and 3 bases for J; bases not matched to a gene: 6. Germline assignment: CDR1 LNHDA and CDR2 SQIVND (reference sequence).

This chain links TRBV5-5 with TRBJ1-2, with a weak D call TRBD1 (6 bases). This CDR3 is 14 amino acids long. Germline values: CDR1 SGHKS, CDR2 YYEKEE (reference sequence). Trimming stripped 0 bases from V and 6 bases from J, with 12 bases between. CDR3 in DNA: TGTGCCAGCAGCTTGGCGCAGGGGCTGAATGGCTACACCTTC. As protein: CASSLAQGLNGYTF. The full variable domain, rest sourced from reference TRBV5-5 and TRBJ1-2, is DAGVTQSPTHLIKTRGQQVTLRCSPISGHKSVSWYQQVLGQGPQFIFQYYEKEERGRGNFPDRFSARQFPNYSSELNVNALLLGDSALYLCASSLAQGLNGYTFGSGTRLTVV.

The chain joins TRBV19 to TRBJ2-7, with 8 bases identical to TRBD2. This CDR3 has 15 amino acids. Unmatched junction bases numbered 7, after V lost 3 bases and J lost 3 bases. Looked up from germline, CDR1 is LNHDA and CDR2 is SQIVND (reference sequence). CDR3: CASSMEAGGNYEQYF. The CDR3 DNA follows: TGTGCCAGTAGTATGGAGGCGGGGGGAAACTACGAGCAGTACTTC.

This chain joins TRBV7-6 and TRBJ1-3; 7 bases match TRBD1. Losses at the gene ends were 4 bases for V and 2 bases for J; bases not matched to a gene: 2. Germline-derived CDR1 and CDR2 are SGHVS and FNYEAQ. CDR3 length: 14 amino acids. The CDR3 protein is CASSSTGTGNTIYF. Written as DNA, the CDR3 is TGTGCCAGCAGCTCGACAGGGACTGGAAACACCATATATTTT.

The chain joins TRBV5-1 to TRBJ1-5; a possible D gene is TRBD1 (6 bases). The V end was cut by 4 bases, the J end by 9 bases, with 14 bases between. CDR1 SGHRS and CDR2 YFSETQ come from the germline V gene. There are 13 residues in the CDR3. CDR3 sequence (DNA): TGCGCCAGCAGCCCGGACAGTGTCGGGCCCCAGCATTTT. Translating it yields CASSPDSVGPQHF. The entire variable domain, with the rest obtained from reference TRBV5-1 and TRBJ1-5, is as follows: KAGVTQTPRYLIKTRGQQVTLSCSPISGHRSVSWYQQTPGQGLQFLFEYFSETQRNKGNFPGRFSGRQFSNSRSEMNVSTLELGDSALYLCASSPDSVGPQHFGDGTRLSIL.

This chain joins TRBV7-9 and TRBJ2-3, with a possible D match to TRBD2 (7 bases). Looked up from germline, CDR1 is SEHNR and CDR2 is FQNEAQ (reference sequence). V shed 4 bases and J shed 4 bases, with 12 bases lying between them. The CDR3 contains 14 residues. CDR3 in DNA: TGTGCCAGCAGCTCGGGGGGCGGTGCAGATACGCAGTATTTT. It is translated as CASSSGGGADTQYF.

This clone has only one observation. V gene TRBV19 combines with J gene TRBJ1-1; 7 bases match TRBD1. The germline V gene encodes CDR1 LNHDA and CDR2 SQIVND (reference sequence). The CDR3 sequence is 14 residues long. Unmatched junction bases numbered 4, after V lost 4 bases and J lost 2 bases. CDR3 sequence reads: CASSTDRVNTEAFF. In DNA form, the CDR3 reads TGTGCCAGTAGTACCGACAGGGTAAACACTGAAGCTTTCTTT.

The chain carries TRBV24-1 and TRBJ2-5; 11 nucleotides agree with TRBD2. The CDR3 is made up of 17 amino acids. Germline V CDR1 and CDR2: KGHDR, SFDVKD. J was trimmed by 3 bases and V by 0 bases; bases with no gene match: 5. CDR3 DNA sequence: TGTGCCACCAGTGATTTGGGGCCTAGCGGGGGGAAAGAGACCCAGTACTTC. It translates to CATSDLGPSGGKETQYF.

The rearrangement joins TRBV28 to TRBJ1-4; the D is unclear. This CDR3 spans 13 amino acids. The V and J ends lost 2 bases and 4 bases respectively, with 5 bases between them. CDR1 and CDR2 (germline): MDHEN, SYDVKM. For the CDR3, the DNA is TGTGCCAGCAGTTTAGATAATAATGAAAAACTGTTTTTT. Amino acid sequence: CASSLDNNEKLFF.

The rearrangement links TRBV12-3 or TRBV12-4 to TRBJ1-2; D is undetermined. CDR3 length: 13 residues. V was pared by 0 bases and J by 6 bases, with 8 bases between. CDR3 bases: TGTGCCAGCAGTTTAGCAGGAATGCATGGCTACACCTTC. Translation gives CASSLAGMHGYTF.